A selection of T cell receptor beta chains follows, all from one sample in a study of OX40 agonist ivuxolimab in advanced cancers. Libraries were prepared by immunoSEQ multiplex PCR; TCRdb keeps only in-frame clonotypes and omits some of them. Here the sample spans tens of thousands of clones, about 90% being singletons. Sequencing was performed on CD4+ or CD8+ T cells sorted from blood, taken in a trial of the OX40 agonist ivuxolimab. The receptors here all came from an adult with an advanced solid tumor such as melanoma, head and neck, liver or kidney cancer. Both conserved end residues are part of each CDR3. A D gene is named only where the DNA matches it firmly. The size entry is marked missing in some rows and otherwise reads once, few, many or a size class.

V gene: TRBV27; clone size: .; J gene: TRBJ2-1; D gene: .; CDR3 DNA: TGTGCCAGCAGTTTTCGAGAGGGGGATGAGCAGTTCTTC; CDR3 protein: CASSFREGDEQFF
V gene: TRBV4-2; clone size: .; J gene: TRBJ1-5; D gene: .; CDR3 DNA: TGTGCCAGCAGCCCGACTTGGGACACCCGACCCAGGACGCCCCAGCATTTT; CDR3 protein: CASSPTWDTRPRTPQHF
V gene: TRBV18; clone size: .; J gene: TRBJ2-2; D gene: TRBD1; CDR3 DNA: TGTGCCAGCTCACCCTTACAGGGGGCGCGGAACACCGGGGAGCTGTTTTTT; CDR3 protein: CASSPLQGARNTGELFF
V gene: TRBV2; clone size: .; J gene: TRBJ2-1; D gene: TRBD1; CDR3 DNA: TGTGCCAGCAGTGAAGCTTCGACAGGGGTCAATGAGCAGTTCTTC; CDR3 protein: CASSEASTGVNEQFF
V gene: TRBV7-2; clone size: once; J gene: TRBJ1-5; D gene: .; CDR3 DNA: TGTGCCAGCAGCTTAATCCGACAGGCTAATCAGCCCCAGCATTTT; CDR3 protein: CASSLIRQANQPQHF
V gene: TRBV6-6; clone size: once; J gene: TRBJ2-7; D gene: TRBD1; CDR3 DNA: TGTGCCAGCAGTCCTCCTGACAGGGGTATTTACTTC; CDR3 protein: CASSPPDRGIYF
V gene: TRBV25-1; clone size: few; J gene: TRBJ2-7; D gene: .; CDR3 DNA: TGTGCCAGCAGTGAATATACGATTTTTGGAGGGGCAGGGCAGTACTTC; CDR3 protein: CASSEYTIFGGAGQYF
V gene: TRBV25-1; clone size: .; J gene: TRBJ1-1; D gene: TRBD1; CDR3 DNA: TGTGCCAGCAGCGGGACAGGGGCACTTGAAGCTTTCTTT; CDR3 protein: CASSGTGALEAFF
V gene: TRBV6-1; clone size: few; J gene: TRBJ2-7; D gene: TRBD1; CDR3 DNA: TGTGCCAGCAGTGCATATTTACAGGGGGAATACGAGCAGTACTTC; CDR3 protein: CASSAYLQGEYEQYF
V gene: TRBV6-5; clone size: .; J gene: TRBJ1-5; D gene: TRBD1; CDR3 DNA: TGTGCCAGCAGGTCGGGACAGGGCAGCAATCAGCCCCAGCATTTT; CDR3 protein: CASRSGQGSNQPQHF
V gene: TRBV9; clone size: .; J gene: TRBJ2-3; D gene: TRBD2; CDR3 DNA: TGTGCCAGCAGCGTAGCCCCCCCCTTCGGGGCTAGCGGGAGAGATACGCAGTATTTT; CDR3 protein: CASSVAPPFGASGRDTQYF
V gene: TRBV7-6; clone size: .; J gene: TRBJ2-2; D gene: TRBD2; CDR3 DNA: TGTGCCAGCTCAGCGGGAGTCGACACCGGGGAGCTGTTTTTT; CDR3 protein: CASSAGVDTGELFF
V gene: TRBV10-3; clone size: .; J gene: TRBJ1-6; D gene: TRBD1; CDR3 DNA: TGTGCCATCACCAAGGACAGGGACAATTCACCCCTCCACTTT; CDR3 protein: CAITKDRDNSPLHF
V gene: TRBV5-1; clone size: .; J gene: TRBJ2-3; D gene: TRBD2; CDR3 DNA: TGCGCCAGCAGCTCGCGGGAGGGCACCACAGATACGCAGTATTTT; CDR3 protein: CASSSREGTTDTQYF
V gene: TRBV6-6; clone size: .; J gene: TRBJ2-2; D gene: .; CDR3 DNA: TGTGCCAGCAGTTACCGCCCCGAGGCCACCGGGGAGCTGTTTTTT; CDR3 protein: CASSYRPEATGELFF
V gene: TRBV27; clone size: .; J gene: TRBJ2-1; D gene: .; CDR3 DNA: TGTGCCAGCGCCCCTCTTGATAGGAGGTACAATGAGCAGTTCTTC; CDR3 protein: CASAPLDRRYNEQFF
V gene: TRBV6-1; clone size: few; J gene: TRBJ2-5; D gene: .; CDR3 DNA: TGTGCCACCAAGGGCGGGGGCTGGGAGACCCAGTACTTC; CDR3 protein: CATKGGGWETQYF
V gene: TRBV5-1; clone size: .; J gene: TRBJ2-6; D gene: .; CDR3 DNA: TGCGCCAGCAGGTGGCAGGTTTTCTCTGGGGCCAACGTCCTGACTTTC; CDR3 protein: CASRWQVFSGANVLTF
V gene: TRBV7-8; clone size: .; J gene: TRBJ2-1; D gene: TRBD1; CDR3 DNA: TGTGCCAGCAACGTACAGGGGATTGAGCAGTTCTTC; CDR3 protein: CASNVQGIEQFF
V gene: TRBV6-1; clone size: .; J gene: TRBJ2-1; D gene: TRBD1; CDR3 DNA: TGTGCCAGCAGTGAAGCCCACCCAACCAGGGGGCCGCTATTGGAGCAGTTCTTC; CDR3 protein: CASSEAHPTRGPLLEQFF
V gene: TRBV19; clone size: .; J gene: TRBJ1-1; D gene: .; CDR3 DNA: TGTGCCAGTAGTGACAGGCCGAACACTGAAGCTTTCTTT; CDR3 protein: CASSDRPNTEAFF
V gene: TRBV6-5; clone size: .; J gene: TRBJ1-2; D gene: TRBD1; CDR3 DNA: TGTGCCAGCAGTTGGGACAGCTCAGCTAACTATGGCTACACCTTC; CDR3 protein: CASSWDSSANYGYTF
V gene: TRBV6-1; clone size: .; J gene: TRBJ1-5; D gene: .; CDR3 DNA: TGTGCCAGCACAGGGGCCTCAAATCAGCCCCAGCATTTT; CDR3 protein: CASTGASNQPQHF
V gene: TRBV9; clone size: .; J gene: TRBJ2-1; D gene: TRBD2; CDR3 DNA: TGTGCCAGCAGCGTAGAGCTAGCGGGAAACTCATTCAATGAGCAGTTCTTC; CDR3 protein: CASSVELAGNSFNEQFF
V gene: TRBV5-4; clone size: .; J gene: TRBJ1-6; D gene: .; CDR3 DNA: TGTGCCAGCAGCTTGGGGGACTCCTATAATTCACCCCTCCACTTT; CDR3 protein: CASSLGDSYNSPLHF
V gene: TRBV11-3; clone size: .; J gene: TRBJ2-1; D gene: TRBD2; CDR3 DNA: TGTGCCAGCACCCCTGGACTAGCGGGAGGGGGGGGATGGTTCTTC; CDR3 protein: CASTPGLAGGGGWFF
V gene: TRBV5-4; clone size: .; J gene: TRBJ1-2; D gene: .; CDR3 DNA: TGTGCCAGCAGCTTGGAACAGCAGAGGGGCTATGGCTACACCTTC; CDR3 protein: CASSLEQQRGYGYTF
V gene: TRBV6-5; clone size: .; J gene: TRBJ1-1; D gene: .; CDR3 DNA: TGTGCCAGCAGTAGAGGGAACACTGAAGCTTTCTTT; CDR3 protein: CASSRGNTEAFF
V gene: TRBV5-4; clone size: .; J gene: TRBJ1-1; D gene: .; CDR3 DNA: TGTGCCAGCAGCTTGCTCGCGGGTGGTGAAGCTTTCTTT; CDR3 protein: CASSLLAGGEAFF